This T cell receptor (beta chain) was documented in a study of technical replicates of blood from a handful of donors. Produced via immunoSEQ multiplex PCR; TCRdb's table is partial and in-frame only. The sample gives about 89,000 clones, roughly 93% of which show up once; approximately 0.25% is in the top ten. Germline lookup yields CDR1 SGHTS and CDR2 YDEGEE. J lost 1 base, V lost 3 bases, and 1 base had no gene match. This CDR3 contains 15 residues. The clonotype was recovered from a human donor in good health. Input material: T cells isolated from PBMCs. The chain couples TRBV5-8 to TRBJ2-2; 9 nucleotides agree with TRBD1. In DNA form, the CDR3 reads TGTGCCAGCAGCTCGGGACAGGGGAACACCGGGGAGCTGTTTTTT. Translation: CASSSGQGNTGELFF.